The T cell receptor beta chain under discussion was sequenced for a study of blood T cell repertoires in COVID-19. Overall study: The study drew acute and convalescent COVID-19 samples from the United States, Italy and Spain.

Generated by immunoSEQ multiplex PCR, the TCRdb table keeps only in-frame clones and is missing some. The sample contains 280,000 or so clones, around 86% of which appear only once. The CDR3 loop spans 15 amino acids. The germline CDR1 and CDR2 sequences are SGHTA and FQGNSA. V lost 5 bases, J lost 5 bases, and 18 bases lay in between. Material for sequencing was peripheral blood. J is TRBJ2-5 and V is TRBV7-2; D unresolved. This TCR was sampled from a woman in her 30s who had recovered from COVID-19. The CDR3 DNA follows: TGTGCCAGCAGCCCGACGATTAGCTCTGGTGAGACCCAGTACTTC. It translates to CASSPTISSGETQYF. Full variable domain (missing parts from reference TRBV7-2 and TRBJ2-5): GAGVSQSPSNKVTEKGKDVELRCDPISGHTALYWYRQSLGQGLEFLIYFQGNSAPDKSGLPSDRFSAERTGGSVSTLTIQRTQQEDSAVYLCASSPTISSGETQYFGPGTRLLVL.